The rows below give T cell receptor beta chains drawn from one sample of a study of CD8+CD57+ T cells in acquired aplastic anemia. One entry per CDR3 protein, called by TCRdb with MiXCR from the reads. The table lists approximately 270,000 distinct CDR3 sequences, approximately 57% of them singletons. Sequenced sample: sorted CD4+, CD8+, or CD8+CD57+ T cells (not recorded which) from PBMCs. The receptors originated from a human donor with severe aplastic anemia or a healthy control (not recorded which). The CDR3 runs from the conserved cysteine through the conserved F or W. Fields, in order: V gene, J gene, CDR3 protein.

TRBV18	TRBJ2-5	CASSPGSQETQYF
TRBV12-3/TRBV12-4	TRBJ2-1	CASSPRTLLVEQFF
TRBV20-1	TRBJ1-5	CSARGGGGNNQPQHF
TRBV7-8	TRBJ1-5	CASSAPGEVGQPQHF
TRBV29-1	TRBJ2-1	CSVEDWDSGGSWDEQFF
TRBV20-1	TRBJ1-4	CSAIAVPATNEKLFF
TRBV7-9	TRBJ2-1	CASSLRASSYNEQFF
TRBV2	TRBJ2-5	CASSGDSETQYF
TRBV7-3	TRBJ2-1	CASSWTGATGRNEQFF
TRBV14	TRBJ2-5	CASSQGPSGQETQYF
TRBV15	TRBJ2-6	CATSRDPPGMGANVLTF
TRBV9	TRBJ1-1	CASSVQRGTEAFF
TRBV10-3	TRBJ1-2	CAITGPTVGYGYTF
TRBV7-7	TRBJ2-7	CASSLGSGSEQYF
TRBV20-1	TRBJ1-6	CSARGEAGPSPLHF
TRBV3-1	TRBJ1-1	CASSQDRREAFF
TRBV20-1	TRBJ1-2	CSASRDGRYYGYTF
TRBV7-2	TRBJ2-3	CASSATRDTQYF
TRBV13	TRBJ2-3	CASSPRLATDTQYF
TRBV5-1	TRBJ2-2	CASSLGAGYTGELFF
TRBV12-3/TRBV12-4	TRBJ1-2	CASSDIQFDGYTF
TRBV9	TRBJ1-1	CASRPTGGTEAFF
TRBV5-1	TRBJ2-7	CASSLAPPGIDRAYEQYF
TRBV24-1	TRBJ2-1	CATRDSESEQFF
TRBV7-2	TRBJ1-6	CAGRDRTNSPLHF
TRBV20-1	TRBJ2-7	CSARGSGSSYEQYF
TRBV6-6	TRBJ1-4	CASKGIATNEKLFF
TRBV5-1	TRBJ2-3	CASSFGLQRSTDTQYF
TRBV2	TRBJ2-7	CASGVGAGIYEQYF
TRBV7-6	TRBJ2-1	CASSLLWGHEQFF
TRBV15	TRBJ2-3	CATSRATTSTDTQYF
TRBV2	TRBJ2-1	CASSRDQIGYNEQFF
TRBV5-6	TRBJ1-5	CASSRTVSNQPQHF
TRBV2	TRBJ2-5	CASSPAGGGQETQYF
TRBV24-1	TRBJ1-2	CATSDTTGVGYTF
TRBV24-1	TRBJ1-1	CATSDLITGEAFF
TRBV24-1	TRBJ2-5	CATSDLPGRTGTETQYF
TRBV4-3	TRBJ1-5	CASSQSTGGSNQPQHF
TRBV20-1	TRBJ2-3	CSARSSTDTQYF
TRBV7-2	TRBJ2-7	CASSLAFNEQYF
TRBV10-3	TRBJ1-2	CAISSPDSIYGYTF